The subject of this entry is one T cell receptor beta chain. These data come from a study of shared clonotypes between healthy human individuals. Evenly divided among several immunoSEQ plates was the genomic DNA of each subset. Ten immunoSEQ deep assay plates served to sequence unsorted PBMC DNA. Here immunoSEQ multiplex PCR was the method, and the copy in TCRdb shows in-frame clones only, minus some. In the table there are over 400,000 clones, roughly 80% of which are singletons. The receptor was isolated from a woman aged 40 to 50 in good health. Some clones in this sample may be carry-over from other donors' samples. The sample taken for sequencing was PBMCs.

The CDR3 is CASSEVINEQFF. As DNA, the CDR3 is TGCGCCAGCAGTGAAGTTATCAATGAGCAGTTCTTC. The V call is TRBV10-2, the J call TRBJ2-1; D unclear. V lost 3 bases to trimming and J lost 6 bases, with 6 bases between them. Germline CDR1 and CDR2: WSHSY and SAAADI. This CDR3 spans 12 amino acids.